The 8 T cell receptor beta chains below were found in one sample sequenced in a study of Graves' ophthalmopathy and Graves' hyperthyroidism. For repertoire sequencing, the TCR beta CDR3 regions were amplified from RNA transcripts. HTBI primers primed a first-round RT-PCR, and a second-round multiplex PCR followed. One entry per CDR3 protein, called by TCRdb with MiXCR from the multiplex PCR reads. This repertoire shows a few hundred thousand distinct CDR3 sequences, 18% found once; its top ten account for roughly 1.6%. Sequenced: peripheral blood. These receptors all stem from a woman aged 18-35 years with Graves' ophthalmopathy.

This clonotype has at least ten counts. This chain links TRBV7-3 with TRBJ2-7; maybe TRBD2 (6 bases). Germline assignment: CDR1 SGHTA and CDR2 FQGTGA. CDR3 length: 15 residues. V lost 3 bases and J 0 bases, leaving 12 bases between the germline ends. CDR3 nucleotide sequence: TGTGCCAGCAGCTTTGGCGGGGACGCCTCCTACGAGCAGTACTTC. It codes for CASSFGGDASYEQYF.

This clonotype is a singleton in its sample. The rearrangement joins TRBV7-2 to TRBJ2-4; 9 bases fit TRBD1. The DNA matches TRBJ2-7 better at its end, which makes the J call doubtful. The germline V gene has CDR1 SGHTA and CDR2 FQGNSA. The CDR3 is 15 residues long. The CDR3 here is CASSYGQGMTYEQYF. The DNA for the CDR3 is TGTGCCAGCAGCTACGGACAGGGGATGACCTACGAGCAGTACTTC.

This clonotype was detected ten times or more. CDR3 coding DNA: TGCGCCAGCAGCCAAGGAATACGGAAGTATGGCTACACCTTC. Protein sequence: CASSQGIRKYGYTF. The chain recombines TRBV4-1 with TRBJ1-2; D remains ambiguous. The germline CDR1 and CDR2 sequences are MGHRA and YSYEKL. The CDR3 spans 14 residues. V lost 1 base to trimming and J lost 5 bases, with 11 bases between them.

This clonotype was recorded a few times. The V call is TRBV12-3 or TRBV12-4, the J call TRBJ2-7; D is possibly TRBD1 (6 bases). The CDR3 runs 13 residues. Trimming removed 1 base at V and 4 bases at J, with 8 bases between. CDR3 protein: CASSLGGQYEQYF. CDR3 in DNA: TGTGCCAGCAGTTTAGGGGGGCAGTACGAGCAGTACTTC.

In its sample, this clonotype was seen many times. The rearrangement links TRBV27 to TRBJ1-2; D may be TRBD1 (5 bases). This CDR3 spans 14 amino acids. Germline V gives CDR1 MNHEY, CDR2 SMNVEV (reference sequence). The V and J ends lost 4 bases and 8 bases respectively, with 17 bases between them. CDR3 bases: TGTGCCAGCAGTTCCCTCGGACAAGTAAAAGGCTACACCTTC. It translates to CASSSLGQVKGYTF.

At least ten counts were recorded for this clonotype. The chain recombines TRBV12-5 with TRBJ2-5; no firm D call. The CDR3 consists of 12 residues. V was cut by 1 base and J by 3 bases, with 3 bases left in between. Germline CDR1 is LGHNT and CDR2 is FRNRAP. CDR3 amino acids: CASGLGEETQYF. CDR3 nucleotides: TGTGCTAGTGGTTTGGGCGAAGAGACCCAGTACTTC.

The chain employs TRBV6-2 or TRBV6-3 and TRBJ1-5; a weak D match, TRBD1 (5 bases). Germline values: CDR1 MNHEY, CDR2 SVGEGT. Trimming pared 8 bases from V and 7 bases from J, leaving 18 bases between. The CDR3 is 14 residues long. CDR3 sequence (DNA): TGTGCCAGCTGCGTAGGAGGGGCAGGGCAGCCCCAGCATTTT. Protein sequence: CASCVGGAGQPQHF.

The chain links TRBV28 to TRBJ2-7, with 7 bases lining up with TRBD1. The V gene end was trimmed by 4 bases and the J gene end by 5 bases; junction bases not matched to a gene: 11. Germline CDR1 and CDR2: MDHEN and SYDVKM. The CDR3 has 15 amino acids. This CDR3 reads CASSSTGDPSDEQYF. CDR3 nucleotide sequence: TGTGCCAGCAGTTCAACAGGGGACCCATCGGACGAGCAGTACTTC.